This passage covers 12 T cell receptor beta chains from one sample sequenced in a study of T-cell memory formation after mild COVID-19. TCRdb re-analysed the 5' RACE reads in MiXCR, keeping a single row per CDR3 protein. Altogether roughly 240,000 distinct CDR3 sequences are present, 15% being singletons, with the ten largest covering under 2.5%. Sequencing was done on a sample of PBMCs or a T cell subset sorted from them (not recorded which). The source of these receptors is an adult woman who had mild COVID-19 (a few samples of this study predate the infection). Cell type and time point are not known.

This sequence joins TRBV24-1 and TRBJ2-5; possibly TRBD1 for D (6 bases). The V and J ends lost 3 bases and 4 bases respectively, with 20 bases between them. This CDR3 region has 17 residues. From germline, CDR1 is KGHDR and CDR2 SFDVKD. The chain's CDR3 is CATSDPTGSRAAETQYF. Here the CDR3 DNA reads TGTGCCACCAGTGATCCTACAGGGTCCCGGGCGGCAGAGACCCAGTACTTC.

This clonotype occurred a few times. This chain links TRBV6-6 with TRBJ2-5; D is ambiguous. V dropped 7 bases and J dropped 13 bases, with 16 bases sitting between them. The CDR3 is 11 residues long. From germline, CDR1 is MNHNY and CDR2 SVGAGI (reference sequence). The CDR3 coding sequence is TGTGCCAGCACCTTAGGTGGTAGAGTGTACTTC. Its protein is CASTLGGRVYF.

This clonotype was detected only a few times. Written as DNA, the CDR3 is TGTGCCAGCAGCTCTCGGCGGGAGGATGTGCATACGCAGTATTTT. This gives the protein CASSSRREDVHTQYF. The chain combines TRBV5-4 with TRBJ2-3, with 8 bases identical to TRBD2. This CDR3 comprises 15 residues. Germline loops: CDR1 SGHNT, CDR2 YYREEE (reference sequence). V gave up 3 bases and J gave up 7 bases; unmatched junction bases: 10.

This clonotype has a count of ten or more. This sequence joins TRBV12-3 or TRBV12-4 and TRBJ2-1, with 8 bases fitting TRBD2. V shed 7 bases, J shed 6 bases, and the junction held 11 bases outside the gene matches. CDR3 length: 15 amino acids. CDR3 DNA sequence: TGTGCCAGCATGCCAACCGGGACTAGTGCCAATGAGCAGTTCTTC. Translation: CASMPTGTSANEQFF.

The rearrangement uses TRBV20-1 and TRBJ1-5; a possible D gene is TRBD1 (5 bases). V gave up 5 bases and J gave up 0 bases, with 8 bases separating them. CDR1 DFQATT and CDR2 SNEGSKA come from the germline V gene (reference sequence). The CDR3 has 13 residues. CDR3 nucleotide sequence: TGCAGTGCTCGACAGTATAGCAATCAGCCCCAGCATTTT. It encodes CSARQYSNQPQHF.

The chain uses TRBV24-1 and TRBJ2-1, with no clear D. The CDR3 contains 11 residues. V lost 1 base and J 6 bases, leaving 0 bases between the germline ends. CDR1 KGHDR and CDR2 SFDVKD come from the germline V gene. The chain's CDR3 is CATSDFNEQFF. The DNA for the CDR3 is TGTGCCACCAGTGATTTCAATGAGCAGTTCTTC.

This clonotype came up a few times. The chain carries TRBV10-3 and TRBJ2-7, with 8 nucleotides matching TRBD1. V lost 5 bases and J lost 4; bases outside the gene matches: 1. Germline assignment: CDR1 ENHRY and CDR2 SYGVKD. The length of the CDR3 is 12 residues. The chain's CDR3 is CAISRTGYEQYF. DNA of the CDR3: TGTGCCATCAGTCGGACAGGGTACGAGCAGTACTTC.

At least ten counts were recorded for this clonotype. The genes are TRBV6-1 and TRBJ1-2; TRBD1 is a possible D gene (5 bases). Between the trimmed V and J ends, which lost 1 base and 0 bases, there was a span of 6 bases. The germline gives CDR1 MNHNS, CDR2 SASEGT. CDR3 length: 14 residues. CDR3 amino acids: CASSEGTPNYGYTF. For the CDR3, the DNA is TGTGCCAGCAGTGAAGGGACACCTAACTATGGCTACACCTTC.

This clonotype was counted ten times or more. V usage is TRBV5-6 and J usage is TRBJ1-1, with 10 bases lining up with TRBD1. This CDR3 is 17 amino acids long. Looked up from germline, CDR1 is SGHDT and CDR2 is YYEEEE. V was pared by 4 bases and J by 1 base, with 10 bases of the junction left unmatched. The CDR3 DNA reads TGTGCCAGCAGCATCGCCGGGACAGGGGCGGGGAACACTGAAGCTTTCTTT. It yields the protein CASSIAGTGAGNTEAFF. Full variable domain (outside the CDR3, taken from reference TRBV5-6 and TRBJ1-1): DAGVTQSPTHLIKTRGQQVTLRCSPKSGHDTVSWYQQALGQGPQFIFQYYEEEERQRGNFPDRFSGHQFPNYSSELNVNALLLGDSALYLCASSIAGTGAGNTEAFFGQGTRLTVV.

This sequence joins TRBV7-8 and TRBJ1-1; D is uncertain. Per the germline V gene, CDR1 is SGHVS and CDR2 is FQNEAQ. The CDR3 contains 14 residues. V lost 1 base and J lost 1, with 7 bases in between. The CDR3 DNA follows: TGTGCCAGCAGCTTAGAGACCCGGAACACTGAAGCTTTCTTT. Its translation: CASSLETRNTEAFF.

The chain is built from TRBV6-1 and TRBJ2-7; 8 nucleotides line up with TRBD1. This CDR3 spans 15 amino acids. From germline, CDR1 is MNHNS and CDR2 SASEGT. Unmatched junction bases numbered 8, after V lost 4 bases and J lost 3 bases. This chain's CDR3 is CASSGRTGSIYEQYF. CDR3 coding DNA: TGTGCCAGCAGTGGGCGGACAGGGTCAATCTACGAGCAGTACTTC.

The DNA for the CDR3 is TGTGCCGGGGGACTCGGAACCTACGAGCAGTACTTC. Protein product: CAGGLGTYEQYF. The J gene is TRBJ2-7, the V gene TRBV6-2 or TRBV6-3; possibly TRBD2 for D (6 bases). Trimming removed 11 bases from V and 2 bases from J, with 13 bases in between. The CDR3 sequence is 12 residues long. Germline V gene data show CDR1 as MNHEY and CDR2 as SVGEGT.